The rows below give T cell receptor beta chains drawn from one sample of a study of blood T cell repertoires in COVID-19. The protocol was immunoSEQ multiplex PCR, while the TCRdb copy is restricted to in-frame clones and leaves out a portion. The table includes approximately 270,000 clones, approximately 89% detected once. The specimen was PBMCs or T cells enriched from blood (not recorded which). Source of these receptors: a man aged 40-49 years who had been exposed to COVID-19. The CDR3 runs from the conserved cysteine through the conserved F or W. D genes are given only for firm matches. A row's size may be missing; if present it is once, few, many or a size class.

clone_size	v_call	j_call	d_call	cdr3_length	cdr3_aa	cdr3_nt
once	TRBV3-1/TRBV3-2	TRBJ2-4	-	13	CASSQDPRRIQYF	TGTGCCAGCAGCCAAGATCCCCGCAGGATTCAGTACTTC
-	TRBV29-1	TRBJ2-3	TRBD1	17	CSADPLPRQGGPDTQYF	TGCAGCGCTGACCCACTCCCCCGACAGGGGGGGCCAGATACGCAGTATTTT
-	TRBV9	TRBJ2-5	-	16	CASSTHLNVPEETQYF	TGTGCCAGCAGCACGCACCTGAACGTCCCCGAGGAGACCCAGTACTTC
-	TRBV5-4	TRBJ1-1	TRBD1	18	CASSPITNNRGVNTEAFF	TGTGCCAGCAGCCCCATAACAAACAACAGGGGAGTGAACACTGAAGCTTTCTTT
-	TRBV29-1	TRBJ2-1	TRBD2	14	CSGTGTSGTGEQFF	TGCAGCGGCACCGGGACTAGCGGGACCGGTGAGCAGTTCTTC
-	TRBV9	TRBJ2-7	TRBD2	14	CASSAGTTFHEQYF	TGTGCCAGCAGCGCAGGGACTACCTTCCACGAGCAGTACTTC
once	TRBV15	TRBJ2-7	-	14	CATSEPGLQYEQYF	TGTGCCACCAGCGAACCGGGACTCCAATACGAGCAGTACTTC
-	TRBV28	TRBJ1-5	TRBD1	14	CASRDRPPSQPQHF	TGTGCCAGCAGGGACAGGCCCCCTTCACAGCCCCAGCATTTT
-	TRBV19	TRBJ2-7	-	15	CASSSGGIGSYEQYF	TGTGCCAGTAGCTCCGGCGGGATCGGCTCCTACGAGCAGTACTTC
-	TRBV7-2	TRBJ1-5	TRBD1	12	CASSPRTGLQHF	TGTGCCAGCAGCCCCAGGACAGGGCTCCAGCATTTT
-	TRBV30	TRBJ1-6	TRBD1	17	CAWSGLLTGGFRSPLHF	TGTGCCTGGAGCGGCCTTTTAACAGGGGGCTTTCGTTCACCCCTCCACTTT
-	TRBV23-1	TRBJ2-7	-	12	CAIRTGTYEQYF	TGCGCCATCCGGACGGGGACCTACGAGCAGTACTTC
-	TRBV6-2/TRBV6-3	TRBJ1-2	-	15	CASSYSEGSVYGYTF	TGTGCCAGCAGTTACTCTGAGGGATCGGTTTATGGCTACACCTTC
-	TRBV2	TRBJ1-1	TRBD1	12	CASRGDSTEAFF	TGTGCCAGCAGAGGGGACAGTACTGAAGCTTTCTTT
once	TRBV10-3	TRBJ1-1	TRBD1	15	CAISESKYRGKSAFF	TGTGCCATCAGTGAGTCGAAGTACAGGGGAAAGTCAGCTTTCTTT
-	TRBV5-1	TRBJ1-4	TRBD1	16	CASSYATGTGNEKLFF	TGCGCCAGCAGCTATGCTACCGGGACAGGGAATGAAAAACTGTTTTTT
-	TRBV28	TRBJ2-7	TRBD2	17	CASSPLGIAGGRGEQYF	TGTGCCAGCAGTCCGCTGGGTATTGCGGGAGGGCGGGGCGAGCAGTACTTC
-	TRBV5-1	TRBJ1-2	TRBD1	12	CASSDGQGRSTF	TGCGCCAGCAGCGACGGACAGGGGCGAAGTACCTTC
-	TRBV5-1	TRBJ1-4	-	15	CASSFEATGNEKLFF	TGCGCCAGCAGCTTTGAAGCAACAGGGAACGAAAAACTGTTTTTT
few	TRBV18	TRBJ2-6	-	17	CATLQNQGHSGANVLTF	TGTGCCACTCTCCAGAACCAGGGGCACTCTGGGGCCAACGTCCTGACTTTC
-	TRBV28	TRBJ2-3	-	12	CASSLSADTQYF	TGTGCCAGCAGTTTATCTGCGGATACGCAGTATTTT
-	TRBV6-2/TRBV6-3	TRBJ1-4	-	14	CASSLDATNEKLFF	TGTGCCAGCAGCCTAGATGCAACTAATGAAAAACTGTTTTTT
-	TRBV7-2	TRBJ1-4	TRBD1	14	CASSGGTGDEKLFF	TGTGCCAGCAGCGGCGGGACAGGGGATGAAAAACTGTTTTTT
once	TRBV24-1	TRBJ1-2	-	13	CATSASTGNGYTF	TGTGCCACCAGTGCCTCAACAGGGAACGGCTACACCTTC
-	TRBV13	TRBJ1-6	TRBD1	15	CASSLQGIYNSPLHF	TGTGCCAGCAGCCTACAGGGGATTTATAATTCACCCCTCCACTTT
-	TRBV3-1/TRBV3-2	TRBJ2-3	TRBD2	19	CASSQGNSGRTISTDTQYF	TGTGCCAGCAGCCAAGGTAATAGCGGGAGGACAATTAGCACAGATACGCAGTATTTT
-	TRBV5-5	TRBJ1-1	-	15	CASSLPTGLNTEAFF	TGTGCCAGCAGCTTACCGACAGGTTTGAACACTGAAGCTTTCTTT
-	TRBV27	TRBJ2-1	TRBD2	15	CASSLSLAGRYEQFF	TGTGCCAGCAGTTTATCACTAGCGGGACGATATGAGCAGTTCTTC
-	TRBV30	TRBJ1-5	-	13	CAWSPQGNQPQHF	TGTGCCTGGAGTCCCCAGGGCAATCAGCCCCAGCATTTT
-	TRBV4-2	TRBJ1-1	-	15	CASSQVDTLNTEAFF	TGTGCCAGCAGCCAGGTTGACACTTTGAACACTGAAGCTTTCTTT
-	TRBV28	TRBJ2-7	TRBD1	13	CASRSGGAYEQYF	TGTGCCAGCAGATCAGGGGGCGCGTACGAGCAGTACTTC
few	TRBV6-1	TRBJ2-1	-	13	CASSELAVGEQFF	TGTGCCAGCAGTGAACTAGCTGTGGGTGAGCAGTTCTTC
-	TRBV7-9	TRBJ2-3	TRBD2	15	CASSRPGLAGVAQYF	TGTGCCAGCAGCCGTCCGGGACTAGCGGGAGTAGCGCAGTATTTT
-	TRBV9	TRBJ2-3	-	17	CASSVARDRTSTDTQYF	TGTGCCAGCAGCGTAGCCCGAGACAGAACTAGCACAGATACGCAGTATTTT
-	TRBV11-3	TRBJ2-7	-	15	CASSLVTGEAYEQYF	TGTGCCAGCAGCTTAGTCACGGGAGAGGCCTACGAGCAGTACTTC
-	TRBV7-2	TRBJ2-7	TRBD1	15	CASSLGGTGAYEQYF	TGTGCCAGCAGCTTAGGTGGGACAGGGGCCTACGAGCAGTACTTC
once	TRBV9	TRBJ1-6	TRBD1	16	CASSVGPGGDNSPLHF	TGTGCCAGCAGCGTAGGGCCAGGGGGTGATAATTCACCCCTCCACTTT
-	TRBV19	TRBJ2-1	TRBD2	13	CASSWREGDEQFF	TGTGCCAGTAGTTGGCGGGAGGGTGACGAGCAGTTCTTC
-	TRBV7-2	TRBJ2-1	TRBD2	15	CASSLGEGISSEQFF	TGTGCCAGCAGCTTAGGGGAGGGGATTAGTAGTGAGCAGTTCTTC
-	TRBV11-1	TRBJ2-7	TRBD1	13	CASSHGTAYEQYF	TGTGCCAGCAGCCATGGGACAGCTTACGAGCAGTACTTC
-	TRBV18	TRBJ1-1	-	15	CASSPPLTGNTEAFF	TGTGCCAGCTCACCACCGTTGACAGGGAACACTGAAGCTTTCTTT
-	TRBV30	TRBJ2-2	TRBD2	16	CALTPGTSGRGGELFF	TGTGCCCTCACACCCGGGACTAGCGGGAGGGGCGGGGAGCTGTTTTTT
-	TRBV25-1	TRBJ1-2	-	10	CASFLYGYTF	TGTGCCAGCTTCCTCTATGGCTACACCTTC
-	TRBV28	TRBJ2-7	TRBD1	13	CASSQGDPYEQYF	TGTGCCAGCAGTCAGGGGGATCCCTACGAGCAGTACTTC
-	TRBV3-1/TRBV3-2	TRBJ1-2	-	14	CASSPGGGEYGYTF	TGTGCCAGCAGCCCAGGAGGGGGGGAGTATGGCTACACCTTC
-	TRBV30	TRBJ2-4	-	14	CAWSFGGGKNIQYF	TGTGCCTGGAGCTTTGGGGGCGGAAAAAACATTCAGTACTTC
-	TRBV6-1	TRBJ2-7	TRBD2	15	CASSEIRLAVYEQYF	TGTGCCAGCAGTGAGATCAGACTAGCGGTCTACGAGCAGTACTTC
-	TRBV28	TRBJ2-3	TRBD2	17	CASSSETSGRAGDTQYF	TGTGCCAGCAGCTCCGAGACTAGCGGGAGGGCCGGAGATACGCAGTATTTT
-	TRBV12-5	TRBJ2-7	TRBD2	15	CASGLVVGGPYEQYF	TGTGCTAGTGGTTTGGTTGTGGGAGGGCCCTACGAGCAGTACTTC